Below are 20 T cell receptor beta chains sequenced from a single sample in a study of shared clonotypes between healthy human individuals (dated by TCRdb to the early 2020s). CD8 naive samples were CD45RO-negative cells positively selected for CCR7, giving a CD45RA+CCR7+ population that excluded TemRA cells. The library was made by the immunoSEQ multiplex PCR assay. TCRdb limited this immuneACCESS table to in-frame rearrangements with V and J called. A share of clones is missing; checked studies link under half to unresolved V genes, and the rest is unexplained. This sample lists hundreds of thousands of clones; about 98% were detected once. Together, the top ten hold 0.3% of the sample. Sequenced sample: naive CD8+ T cells sorted from blood. In light of the paper, this sample's cell subset or site label describes: CD45RA+CCR7+. All receptors come from a man aged 25-45 years in good health.

This clone has a single count. This chain links TRBV27 with TRBJ2-2; D unresolved. The CDR3 totals 13 residues. The V and J ends lost 3 bases and 5 bases respectively, with 7 bases between them. Germline-derived CDR1 and CDR2 are MNHEY and SMNVEV (reference sequence). In nucleotides, the CDR3 is TGTGCCAGCAGTTTCTCGACGACCGGGGAGCTGTTTTTT. Residues: CASSFSTTGELFF.

The genes are TRBV11-1 and TRBJ2-5; D gene unclear. Germline CDR1 reads SGHAT; CDR2 reads FQDESV (reference sequence). CDR3 length equals 14 residues. Trimming stripped 6 bases from V and 2 bases from J, with 13 bases between. The CDR3 sequence: CASSINPSQETQYF. DNA for the CDR3: TGTGCCAGCAGTATCAACCCCTCTCAAGAGACCCAGTACTTC.

The chain carries TRBV7-3 and TRBJ2-2, with no clear D. Trimming removed 1 base at V and 7 bases at J, with 16 bases between. This CDR3 has 16 amino acids. Germline V gene lookup returns CDR1 SGHTA and CDR2 FQGTGA. The CDR3 sequence: CASSLNGPGGDGELFF. Here the CDR3 DNA reads TGTGCCAGCAGCTTAAATGGCCCCGGTGGGGACGGGGAGCTGTTTTTT.

The chain uses TRBV29-1 and TRBJ2-4, with unresolved D. The germline CDR1 and CDR2 sequences are SQVTM and ANQGSEA. Trimming cost V 7 bases and J 1 base, with 8 bases left between them. This CDR3 comprises 12 residues. CDR3 sequence reads: CSAAGAKNIQYF. The CDR3 coding sequence is TGCAGCGCGGCCGGCGCCAAAAACATTCAGTACTTC.

V and J are TRBV19 and TRBJ1-2, with 10 bases matching TRBD1. Per germline, CDR1 LNHDA and CDR2 SQIVND (reference sequence). V lost 4 bases to trimming and J lost 11 bases; unmatched junction nucleotides: 7. There are 13 residues in the CDR3. CDR3 DNA: TGTGCCAGTAGTACTCGCGGGACAGGGGATTACACCTTC. It is translated as CASSTRGTGDYTF.

The rearrangement links TRBV2 to TRBJ2-1, with D unresolved. The CDR3 is 14 residues long. Per the germline V gene, CDR1 is SNHLY and CDR2 is FYNNEI. V was cut by 4 bases and J by 3 bases, with 10 bases left in between. The DNA for the CDR3 is TGTGCCAGCAGTGTAAGTGGGATCTACAATGAGCAGTTCTTC. Its protein is CASSVSGIYNEQFF.

The genes are TRBV5-4 and TRBJ1-2; 7 bases fit TRBD1. The V gene end was trimmed by 1 base and the J gene end by 6 bases; junction bases not matched to a gene: 9. Germline V gene lookup returns CDR1 SGHNT and CDR2 YYREEE (reference sequence). This CDR3 region has 15 residues. Written as DNA, the CDR3 is TGTGCCAGCAGCTTGAGAGGCAGGGGGGGTAATGGCTACACCTTC. Protein: CASSLRGRGGNGYTF.

The genes are TRBV5-6 and TRBJ2-7, with 10 bases fitting TRBD1. V shed 4 bases and J 4 bases; nucleotides not matched to a gene: 8. The CDR3 covers 15 residues. Germline loops: CDR1 SGHDT, CDR2 YYEEEE. The CDR3 DNA reads as TGTGCCAGCAGCAACCGGGACAGGGGAGCGTACGAGCAGTACTTC. Encoded protein: CASSNRDRGAYEQYF.

This clone was detected once. Other nucleotide sequences in the sample specify the same CDR3. The rearrangement links TRBV29-1 to TRBJ2-5; the D is unclear. The germline gives CDR1 SQVTM, CDR2 ANQGSEA. The CDR3 contains 10 residues. V was clipped by 1 base and J by 5 bases, with 2 bases between them. The CDR3 nucleotides read TGCAGCGTTGAAGGGGAGACCCAGTACTTC. This encodes CSVEGETQYF.

This chain joins TRBV15 and TRBJ2-2; D is undetermined. Per germline, CDR1 LNHNV and CDR2 YYDKDF (reference sequence). Trimming pared 0 bases from V and 1 base from J, leaving 12 bases between. The CDR3 is 17 residues long. CDR3 sequence reads: CATSRDRMGLNTGELFF. CDR3 nucleotides: TGTGCCACCAGCAGAGATCGGATGGGATTGAACACCGGGGAGCTGTTTTTT.

This chain links TRBV9 with TRBJ2-2, with unresolved D. The germline V and J ends were trimmed by 7 bases and 2 bases, with 18 bases remaining between them. The CDR3 spans 16 residues. CDR1 is SGDLS and CDR2 is YYNGEE in the germline V gene. CDR3 DNA sequence: TGTGCCAGCGACCATCCCGAAGGTTTCAACACCGGGGAGCTGTTTTTT. Protein: CASDHPEGFNTGELFF.

The chain couples TRBV27 to TRBJ2-2; TRBD2 might be the D (7 bases). V was cut by 2 bases and J by 0 bases, with 13 bases left in between. CDR3 size: 17 residues. Germline V gene data show CDR1 as MNHEY and CDR2 as SMNVEV (reference sequence). Here the CDR3 reads CASSLGRGAANTGELFF. CDR3 nucleotide sequence: TGTGCCAGCAGTTTAGGTCGGGGGGCAGCGAACACCGGGGAGCTGTTTTTT.

V gene TRBV7-3 combines with J gene TRBJ2-1; D gene unclear. V lost 0 bases and J lost 5, with 5 bases in between. This CDR3 has 13 amino acids. Germline V gives CDR1 SGHTA, CDR2 FQGTGA. CDR3 in DNA: TGTGCCAGCAGCTTAACCAGCAACAATGAGCAGTTCTTC. It yields the protein CASSLTSNNEQFF.

V gene TRBV6-4 combines with J gene TRBJ2-1; 8 bases agree with TRBD2. This CDR3 has 16 amino acids. Germline assignment: CDR1 MRHNA and CDR2 SNTAGT. V gave up 5 bases and J gave up 2 bases; unmatched junction bases: 8. The CDR3 DNA reads as TGTGCCAGCAGTACCGTAGCGGGGACCGCCTACAATGAGCAGTTCTTC. Protein sequence: CASSTVAGTAYNEQFF.

V is TRBV19 and J is TRBJ2-2; possible D gene TRBD1, 5 bases. The germline gives CDR1 LNHDA, CDR2 SQIVND (reference sequence). V gave up 5 bases and J gave up 6 bases, with 10 bases separating them. CDR3 length: 13 amino acids. The CDR3, as DNA: TGTGCCAGTAGTGGGTGGGGCGCCGGGGAGCTGTTTTTT. This gives the protein CASSGWGAGELFF.

This clone has a single count. The rearrangement links TRBV2 to TRBJ2-5, with D tentatively TRBD2 (6 bases). This CDR3 is 15 amino acids long. The germline CDR1 and CDR2 sequences are SNHLY and FYNNEI. Trimming pared 7 bases from V and 4 bases from J, leaving 19 bases between. DNA of the CDR3: TGTGCCAGCAATGACAAGGACTACTTGGGAGAGACCCAGTACTTC. The encoded protein is CASNDKDYLGETQYF.

The rearrangement joins TRBV7-9 to TRBJ2-5, with 7 nucleotides matching TRBD1. The CDR3 has 16 residues. Germline V gene data show CDR1 as SEHNR and CDR2 as FQNEAQ (reference sequence). V lost 2 bases and J lost 4; bases outside the gene matches: 10. CDR3 in amino acids: CASSLPTDRDRETQYF. For the CDR3, the DNA is TGTGCCAGCAGCTTACCGACAGACCGGGACAGAGAGACCCAGTACTTC.

The chain is built from TRBV29-1 and TRBJ1-2; D unclear. The length of the CDR3 is 11 residues. Deletions cut 5 bases from V and 8 bases from J, with 12 bases between. CDR1 SQVTM and CDR2 ANQGSEA come from the germline V gene. The CDR3 region has the DNA TGCAGCGTTCTCGGATCTTGGGGCTACACCTTC. Its protein is CSVLGSWGYTF.

Comment on this clone: The same CDR3 arises from other DNA sequences in this sample as well. V and J are TRBV5-1 and TRBJ2-7, with 8 bases lining up with TRBD1. The germline V gene encodes CDR1 SGHRS and CDR2 YFSETQ. Losses at the gene ends were 4 bases for V and 3 bases for J; bases not matched to a gene: 6. The CDR3 is 14 residues long. The CDR3 sequence: CASSLGTGLYEQYF. The CDR3 DNA reads TGCGCCAGCAGCCTCGGGACAGGCCTCTACGAGCAGTACTTC. Looking up the rest from reference TRBV5-1 and TRBJ2-7 gives the full variable domain: KAGVTQTPRYLIKTRGQQVTLSCSPISGHRSVSWYQQTPGQGLQFLFEYFSETQRNKGNFPGRFSGRQFSNSRSEMNVSTLELGDSALYLCASSLGTGLYEQYFGPGTRLTVT.

This chain joins TRBV9 and TRBJ1-1, with 8 bases aligning to TRBD1. V was clipped by 4 bases and J by 0 bases; unmatched bases: 14. There are 18 residues in the CDR3. The germline V gene has CDR1 SGDLS and CDR2 YYNGEE. The CDR3 region is CASSPRTGREGLNTEAFF. The CDR3 region has the DNA TGTGCCAGCAGCCCCCGGACAGGGAGGGAAGGGTTGAACACTGAAGCTTTCTTT.